This TCR beta chain stems from a study of CD8 T cells in Susac syndrome. A quantity of roughly 0.5 to 1 ug RNA underwent reverse transcription using random hexamers. Across 54 Vbeta and 13 Jbeta, TCR beta CDR3 was amplified with immunoSEQ multiplex PCR. TCRdb redid the calling of the immunoSEQ multiplex PCR reads with MiXCR, one entry per CDR3 protein. The table has around 270,000 distinct CDR3 sequences, over 75% seen once. V lost 4 bases, J lost 3 bases, and 12 bases stayed unmatched. The CDR3 covers 16 residues. Germline-derived CDR1 and CDR2 are SGDLS and YYNGEE. The multiple sclerosis controls were treatment-naive patients with relapsing-remitting disease that was stable or active.

Specimen: CD8+ T cells from PBMCs. The rearrangement joins TRBV9 to TRBJ2-5; 7 positions agree with TRBD2. This TCR derives from a human donor with multiple sclerosis. The CDR3 region is CASSPRSRLAEETQYF. The CDR3 coding sequence is TGTGCCAGCAGCCCCCGGTCCCGGCTAGCGGAAGAGACCCAGTACTTC. Together with reference TRBV9 and TRBJ2-5, the CDR3 gives the full variable domain: DSGVTQTPKHLITATGQRVTLRCSPRSGDLSVYWYQQSLDQGLQFLIQYYNGEERAKGNILERFSAQQFPDLHSELNLSSLELGDSALYFCASSPRSRLAEETQYFGPGTRLLVL.